This TCR beta chain appears in the sequencing data of a study of regulatory T cells in long-lasting Graves disease. General study points: Accuracy was possibly reduced by small sample size. Persistent Graves' cases showed lower TCR diversity than newly diagnosed cases.

In its sample, this clonotype was seen many times. Its specificity is unknown. After removal of 4 bases from V and 5 bases from J, the junction contained 7 bases not matched to a gene. The CDR3 is 15 residues long. Germline V lookup: CDR1 KGHDR, CDR2 SFDVKD. Combining iRepertoire HTBI primers with Arm-PCR of CDR3 regions, the authors built TCR beta libraries. One entry per CDR3 protein, called by TCRdb with MiXCR from the multiplex PCR reads. The data show some 250,000 distinct CDR3 sequences, with about 18% seen just once and 22% held by the top ten. Time point given: newly diagnosed GD, antithyroid drugs for less than 3 months. Extracted RNA from PBMCs served as the source of the TCR library. American Thyroid Association guidelines were used to diagnose Graves' disease. Blood from the periphery, nine milliliters in all, was drawn into EDTA tubes.

Sequences were derived from peripheral blood mononuclear cells (PBMCs), sampled at new diagnosis, from a patient treated with antithyroid drugs. The genes are TRBV24-1 and TRBJ2-5, with 9 bases matching TRBD1. This TCR was sampled from a female donor with Graves disease. In DNA, the CDR3 is TGTGCCACCAGTGACTTGGGACAGGGAATCGAGACCCAGTACTTC. Its translation is CATSDLGQGIETQYF.